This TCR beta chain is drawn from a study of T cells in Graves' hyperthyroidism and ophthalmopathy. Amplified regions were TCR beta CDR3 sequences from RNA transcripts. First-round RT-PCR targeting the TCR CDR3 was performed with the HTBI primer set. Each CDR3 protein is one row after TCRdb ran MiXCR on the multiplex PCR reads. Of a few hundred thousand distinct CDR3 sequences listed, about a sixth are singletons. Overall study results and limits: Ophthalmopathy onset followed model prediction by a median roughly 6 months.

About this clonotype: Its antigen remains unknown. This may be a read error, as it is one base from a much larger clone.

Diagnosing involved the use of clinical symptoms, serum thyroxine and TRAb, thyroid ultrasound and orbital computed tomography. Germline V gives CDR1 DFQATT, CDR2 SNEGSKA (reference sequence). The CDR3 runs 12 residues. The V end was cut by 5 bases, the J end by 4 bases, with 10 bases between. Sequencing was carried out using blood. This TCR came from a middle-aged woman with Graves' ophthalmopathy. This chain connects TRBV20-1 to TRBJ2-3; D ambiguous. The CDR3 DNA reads TGCAGTGCTCCGTCCCGATCAGATACGCAGTATTTT. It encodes CSAPSRSDTQYF.